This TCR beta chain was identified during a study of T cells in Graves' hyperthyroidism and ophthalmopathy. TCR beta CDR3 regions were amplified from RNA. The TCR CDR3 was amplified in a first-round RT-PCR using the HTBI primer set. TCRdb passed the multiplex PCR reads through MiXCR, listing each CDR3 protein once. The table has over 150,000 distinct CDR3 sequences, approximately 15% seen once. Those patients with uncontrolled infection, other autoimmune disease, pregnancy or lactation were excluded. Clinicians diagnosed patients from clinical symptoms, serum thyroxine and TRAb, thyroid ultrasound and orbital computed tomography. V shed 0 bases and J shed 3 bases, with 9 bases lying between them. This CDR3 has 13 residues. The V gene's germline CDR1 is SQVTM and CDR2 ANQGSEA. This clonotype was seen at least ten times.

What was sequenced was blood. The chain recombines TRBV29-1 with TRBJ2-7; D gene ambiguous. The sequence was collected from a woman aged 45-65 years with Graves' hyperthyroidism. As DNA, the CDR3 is TGCAGCGTTGAAGACACCCAAAGCTACGAGCAGTACTTC. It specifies CSVEDTQSYEQYF.